The 25 T cell receptor beta chains listed next were all sequenced from one sample in a study of naive and memory T cell subsets. The SP2 primer and nested alpha and beta constant region primers amplified ligated cDNA in four rounds. In TCRdb, the UMI-ligation and nested PCR reads were re-called with MiXCR into one record per CDR3 protein. The table lists approximately 30,000 distinct CDR3 sequences, roughly 5.2% of them singletons. An oligonucleotide containing a UMI was ligated to the 3' end of TCR cDNA. The sample consisted of blood. These receptors were taken from an adult in good health.

The sample holds many counts of this clonotype. This rearrangement joins TRBV15 to TRBJ2-3; D is uncertain. Trimming pared 5 bases from V and 4 bases from J, leaving 10 bases between. This CDR3 is 13 amino acids long. CDR1 and CDR2 (germline): LNHNV, YYDKDF (reference sequence). CDR3 loop: CATSPLVADTQYF. CDR3 sequence (DNA): TGTGCCACCAGCCCTCTAGTTGCAGATACGCAGTATTTT.

This clonotype occurred many times. This chain joins TRBV2 and TRBJ1-4; D ambiguous. The length of the CDR3 is 14 residues. Trimming stripped 5 bases from V and 3 bases from J, with 10 bases between. Looked up from germline, CDR1 is SNHLY and CDR2 is FYNNEI. The CDR3 sequence is CASSYQLANEKLFF. CDR3 nucleotide sequence: TGTGCCAGCAGTTACCAGTTGGCTAATGAAAAACTGTTTTTT.

This clonotype was recorded at least ten times. CDR3 amino acids: CSASDGYGAGTDTQYF. The CDR3 DNA reads as TGCAGTGCTAGTGACGGGTATGGTGCAGGCACAGATACGCAGTATTTT. The rearrangement joins TRBV20-1 to TRBJ2-3, with no clear D. Germline loops: CDR1 DFQATT, CDR2 SNEGSKA (reference sequence). With 3 bases removed from V and 1 base from J, the gap between germline ends came to 17 bases. CDR3 length equals 16 residues.

This clonotype was observed many times. The chain is built from TRBV20-1 and TRBJ1-1, with D tentatively TRBD1 (6 bases). V lost 5 bases and J lost 0, with 13 bases in between. From germline, CDR1 is DFQATT and CDR2 SNEGSKA (reference sequence). The CDR3 extends over 14 amino acids. CDR3 in amino acids: CSAGRQVLNTEAFF. CDR3 nucleotide sequence: TGCAGTGCTGGAAGACAGGTTCTGAACACTGAAGCTTTCTTT.

This clonotype was recorded many times. The CDR3: CASSLDTGSGANVLTF. The CDR3 nucleotides are TGTGCCAGCAGCTTAGACACTGGCTCTGGGGCCAACGTCCTGACTTTC. The rearrangement uses TRBV7-2 and TRBJ2-6; D is unclear. The CDR3 covers 16 residues. Germline CDR1 and CDR2: SGHTA and FQGNSA. V lost 1 base and J 0 bases, leaving 7 bases between the germline ends.

This clonotype was counted at least ten times. The rearrangement uses TRBV18 and TRBJ2-5; no clear D gene. This CDR3 spans 12 amino acids. In germline, CDR1 is KGHSH, CDR2 LQKENI. V gave up 3 bases and J gave up 0 bases, with 2 bases separating them. The CDR3 nucleotides are TGTGCCAGCTCACCTTACCAAGAGACCCAGTACTTC. This translates into CASSPYQETQYF.

The table lists this clonotype with a few counts. The gene calls are TRBV30 and TRBJ2-7; 8 bases are a match to TRBD2. Per germline, CDR1 GTSNPN and CDR2 SVGIG (reference sequence). CDR3 size: 13 residues. V was clipped by 3 bases and J by 3 bases; unmatched bases: 4. The CDR3 sequence: CAWSPGLDYEQYF. Written as DNA, the CDR3 is TGTGCCTGGAGCCCGGGACTAGACTACGAGCAGTACTTC.

This clonotype was found many times. This sequence joins TRBV18 and TRBJ1-4; 7 bases match TRBD1. V lost 8 bases to trimming and J lost 4 bases; unmatched junction nucleotides: 7. CDR1 is KGHSH, CDR2 LQKENI, per germline. This CDR3 contains 14 residues. The CDR3 DNA sequence: TGTGCCAGCACTAGGGACAGAGATAATGAAAAACTGTTTTTT. Its protein product is CASTRDRDNEKLFF.

This clonotype was counted many times. CDR3 bases: TGTGCCAGCAGTACGACTAGCGGGAACCTCTACGAGCAGTACTTC. Residues: CASSTTSGNLYEQYF. The J gene is TRBJ2-7, the V gene TRBV27, with TRBD2 identical over 11 bases. This CDR3 is built from 15 residues. J lost 3 bases, V lost 5 bases, and 6 bases had no gene match. Germline V gene lookup returns CDR1 MNHEY and CDR2 SMNVEV (reference sequence).

This clonotype was picked up many times. This sequence joins TRBV20-1 and TRBJ2-1, with D tentatively TRBD2 (7 bases). In germline, CDR1 is DFQATT, CDR2 SNEGSKA (reference sequence). The CDR3 is made up of 20 amino acids. V lost 6 bases and J lost 0, with 30 bases in between. DNA of the CDR3: TGCAGTGCGGATTACTCCAGGGGACTAATCGATATGTACTCCTACAATGAGCAGTTCTTC. Translating it yields CSADYSRGLIDMYSYNEQFF.

This clonotype was detected ten times or more. The genes are TRBV19 and TRBJ2-1; the D is unclear. V lost 3 bases and J 5 bases, leaving 14 bases between the germline ends. In germline, CDR1 is LNHDA, CDR2 SQIVND (reference sequence). There are 15 residues in the CDR3. The CDR3 DNA is TGTGCCAGTAGTATCTTCTTTTCTCCCAACAATGAGCAGTTCTTC. Protein product: CASSIFFSPNNEQFF. Together with reference TRBV19 and TRBJ2-1, the CDR3 gives the full variable domain: DGGITQSPKYLFRKEGQNVTLSCEQNLNHDAMYWYRQDPGQGLRLIYYSQIVNDFQKGDIAEGYSVSREKKESFPLTVTSAQKNPTAFYLCASSIFFSPNNEQFFGPGTRLTVL.

The V call is TRBV20-1, the J call TRBJ1-3, with D unclear. Germline CDR1 reads DFQATT; CDR2 reads SNEGSKA (reference sequence). The CDR3 sequence is 17 residues long. V lost 3 bases and J 0 bases, leaving 18 bases between the germline ends. Here the CDR3 reads CSARDHRIRTSGNTIYF. As DNA, the CDR3 is TGCAGTGCTAGGGATCACAGAATAAGAACCTCTGGAAACACCATATATTTT.

This clonotype has just a few counts. The chain has TRBV9 and TRBJ2-5; D might be TRBD2 (5 bases). This CDR3 region has 15 residues. The V and J ends lost 1 base and 0 bases respectively, with 10 bases between them. The germline CDR1 and CDR2 sequences are SGDLS and YYNGEE. This chain's CDR3 is CASSVQAEYQETQYF. The CDR3 DNA follows: TGTGCCAGCAGCGTACAAGCGGAGTACCAAGAGACCCAGTACTTC.

This clonotype was recorded many times. CDR3 loop: CATDQGWRAKNIQYF. The DNA of the CDR3 is TGTGCCACCGATCAGGGGTGGAGAGCCAAAAACATTCAGTACTTC. The V gene is TRBV27, the J gene TRBJ2-4, with D perhaps matching TRBD1 (6 bases). This CDR3 is built from 15 residues. Germline lookup yields CDR1 MNHEY and CDR2 SMNVEV (reference sequence). Trimming took off 10 bases at V and 0 bases at J, with 16 bases between the two ends.

This clonotype was counted many times. V usage is TRBV29-1 and J usage is TRBJ2-7; TRBD1 matches at 10 bases. The CDR3 totals 11 residues. Germline V gene lookup returns CDR1 SQVTM and CDR2 ANQGSEA. The trim removed 7 bases at V and 4 bases at J, leaving 1 base unmatched. The CDR3 DNA reads as TGCAGCGGGGGACAGGGGTACGAGCAGTACTTC. It specifies CSGGQGYEQYF.

This clonotype was seen repeatedly, ten times or more. The rearrangement links TRBV6-5 to TRBJ2-7; 9 bases are shared with TRBD1. The ends lost 6 bases at V and 1 base at J; junction bases unmatched: 10. Germline lookup yields CDR1 MNHEY and CDR2 SVGAGI. The CDR3 runs 16 residues. The CDR3, as DNA: TGTGCCAGCAGCAACGCGGGGACAGGGCCGTCCTACGAGCAGTACTTC. Translated: CASSNAGTGPSYEQYF.

The J gene is TRBJ2-4, the V gene TRBV6-5; possible D gene TRBD2, 6 bases. The CDR3 loop spans 14 amino acids. The germline V and J ends were trimmed by 6 bases and 0 bases, with 9 bases remaining between them. Germline CDR1 reads MNHEY; CDR2 reads SVGAGI. The CDR3 nucleotides read TGTGCCAGCAGGGCGGGACTAGCCAAAAACATTCAGTACTTC. This codes for CASRAGLAKNIQYF.

The table lists this clonotype with many counts. The V call is TRBV29-1, the J call TRBJ1-2; 7 bases are shared with TRBD1. The CDR3 has 11 amino acids. Germline V gene sequence: CDR1 SQVTM, CDR2 ANQGSEA. Unmatched junction bases numbered 1, after V lost 6 bases and J lost 3 bases. The CDR3 DNA reads TGCAGCGTAGGGACAGACTATGGCTACACCTTC. It specifies CSVGTDYGYTF.

This clonotype occurred many times. The gene calls are TRBV4-1 and TRBJ2-2; D gene unclear. CDR1 MGHRA and CDR2 YSYEKL come from the germline V gene. V shed 0 bases and J shed 1 base, with 3 bases lying between them. CDR3 size: 14 residues. CDR3 nucleotide sequence: TGCGCCAGCAGCCAAGAGGAGAACACCGGGGAGCTGTTTTTT. It yields the protein CASSQEENTGELFF.

The sample holds many counts of this clonotype. This chain joins TRBV28 and TRBJ2-5; D gene uncertain. Germline CDR1 MDHEN, CDR2 SYDVKM. The CDR3 runs 13 residues. The V gene lost 6 bases and the J gene lost 5 bases, with 13 bases spanning the gap. DNA for the CDR3: TGTGCCAGCAGCATTAACCTCCGGGAGACCCAGTACTTC. It translates to CASSINLRETQYF.

CDR3 in amino acids: CASSFQGSDNEQFF. CDR3 sequence (DNA): TGTGCCAGCAGTTTCCAGGGGTCTGACAATGAGCAGTTCTTC. J is TRBJ2-1 and V is TRBV6-6, with D tentatively TRBD1 (6 bases). This CDR3 comprises 14 residues. V dropped 4 bases and J dropped 5 bases, with 12 bases sitting between them. Germline V gene sequence: CDR1 MNHNY, CDR2 SVGAGI (reference sequence).

This clonotype has ten or more counts. The V call is TRBV24-1, the J call TRBJ2-3; no clear D. The CDR3 extends over 15 amino acids. Per germline, CDR1 KGHDR and CDR2 SFDVKD. V lost 4 bases, J lost 1 base, and 11 bases lay in between. CDR3 nucleotide sequence: TGTGCCACCAGTGACTTGACGATGGGCACAGATACGCAGTATTTT. Translated, it gives CATSDLTMGTDTQYF.

This chain links TRBV4-1 with TRBJ2-4; D possibly corresponds to TRBD1 (5 bases). The germline CDR1 and CDR2 sequences are MGHRA and YSYEKL. The V gene lost 6 bases and the J gene lost 0 bases, with 15 bases spanning the gap. The CDR3 totals 16 residues. Here the CDR3 DNA reads TGCGCCAGCAGAGACAGCAACCAATTAGCCAAAAACATTCAGTACTTC. As protein: CASRDSNQLAKNIQYF.

This clonotype was picked up many times. The genes are TRBV28 and TRBJ2-3, with 8 positions matching TRBD1. This CDR3 has 13 residues. Germline CDR1 is MDHEN and CDR2 is SYDVKM. V lost 6 bases and J lost 1; bases outside the gene matches: 0. The CDR3 DNA reads as TGTGCCAGCAGGGACAGGGGCACAGATACGCAGTATTTT. Its protein product is CASRDRGTDTQYF.

This clonotype was recorded at least ten times. The rearrangement links TRBV3-1 to TRBJ1-1; TRBD1 matches at 7 bases. This CDR3 is built from 16 residues. Unmatched junction bases numbered 6, after V lost 2 bases and J lost 0 bases. Germline V gene lookup returns CDR1 LGHDT and CDR2 YNNKEL (reference sequence). CDR3: CASSQTTGTMNTEAFF. The DNA for the CDR3 is TGTGCCAGCAGCCAAACGACAGGGACCATGAACACTGAAGCTTTCTTT.